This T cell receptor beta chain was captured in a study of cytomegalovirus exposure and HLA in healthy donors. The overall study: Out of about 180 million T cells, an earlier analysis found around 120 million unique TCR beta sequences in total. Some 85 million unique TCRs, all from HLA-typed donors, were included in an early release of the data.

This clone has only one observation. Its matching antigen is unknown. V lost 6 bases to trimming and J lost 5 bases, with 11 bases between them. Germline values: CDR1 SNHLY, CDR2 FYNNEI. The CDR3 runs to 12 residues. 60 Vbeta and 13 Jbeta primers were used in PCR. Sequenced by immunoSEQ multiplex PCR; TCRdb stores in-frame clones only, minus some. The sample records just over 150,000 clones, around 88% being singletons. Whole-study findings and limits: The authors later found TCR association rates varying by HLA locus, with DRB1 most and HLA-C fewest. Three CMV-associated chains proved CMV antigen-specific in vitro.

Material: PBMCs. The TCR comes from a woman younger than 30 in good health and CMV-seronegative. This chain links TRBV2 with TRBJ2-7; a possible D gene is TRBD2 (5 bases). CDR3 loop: CASSYSSNEQYF. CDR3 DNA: TGTGCCAGCAGCTACTCTAGCAACGAGCAGTACTTC.